This TCR beta chain emerged from a study of Graves' ophthalmopathy and Graves' hyperthyroidism. Whole-study results and caveats: Blood also carried most expanded thyroid clonotypes exceeding 0.001 frequency. It was with 70.59% sensitivity and approximately 72% specificity that the model predicted ophthalmopathy progression. Using 13 signatures, a model distinguished ophthalmopathy from stable hyperthyroidism, reaching around 90% sensitivity and approximately 84% specificity.

The germline gives CDR1 SGHRS, CDR2 YFSETQ. Trimming took 1 base from V and 7 from J; bases not matched to a gene: 12. The CDR3 runs to 16 residues. Being free of ophthalmopathy for 18 months of follow-up defined stable hyperthyroidism. This clonotype was counted at least ten times. The antigen remains unidentified. Using RNA transcripts, the TCR beta CDR3 regions were amplified. HTBI primers were used in a first-round RT-PCR, which preceded a second-round multiplex PCR. TCRdb called the multiplex PCR reads again in MiXCR, with one record for every CDR3 protein. Of roughly 420,000 distinct CDR3 sequences in the sample, under 25% were seen once.

What was sequenced was peripheral blood. The TCR was taken from a woman between 18 and 30 years old with stable Graves' hyperthyroidism. This rearrangement joins TRBV5-1 to TRBJ1-2; 8 bases align to TRBD1. CDR3 loop: CASSLTGTGAFGGYTF. In DNA form, the CDR3 reads TGCGCCAGCAGCTTGACCGGGACAGGAGCCTTCGGTGGCTACACCTTC.